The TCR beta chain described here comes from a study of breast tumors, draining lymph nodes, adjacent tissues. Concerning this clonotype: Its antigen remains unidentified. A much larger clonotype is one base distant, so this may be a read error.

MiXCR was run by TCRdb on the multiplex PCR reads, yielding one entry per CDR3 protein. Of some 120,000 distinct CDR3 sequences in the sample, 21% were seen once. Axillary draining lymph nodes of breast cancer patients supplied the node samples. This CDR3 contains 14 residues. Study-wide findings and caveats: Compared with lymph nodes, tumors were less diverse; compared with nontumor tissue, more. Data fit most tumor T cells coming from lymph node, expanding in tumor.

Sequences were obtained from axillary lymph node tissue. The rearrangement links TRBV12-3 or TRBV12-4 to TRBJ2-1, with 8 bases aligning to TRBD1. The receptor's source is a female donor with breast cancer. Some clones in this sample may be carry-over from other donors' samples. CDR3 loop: CASSSGTGVYGQLF. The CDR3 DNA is TGTGCCAGCAGTTCGGGGACAGGAGTTTATGGGCAGCTCTTC.